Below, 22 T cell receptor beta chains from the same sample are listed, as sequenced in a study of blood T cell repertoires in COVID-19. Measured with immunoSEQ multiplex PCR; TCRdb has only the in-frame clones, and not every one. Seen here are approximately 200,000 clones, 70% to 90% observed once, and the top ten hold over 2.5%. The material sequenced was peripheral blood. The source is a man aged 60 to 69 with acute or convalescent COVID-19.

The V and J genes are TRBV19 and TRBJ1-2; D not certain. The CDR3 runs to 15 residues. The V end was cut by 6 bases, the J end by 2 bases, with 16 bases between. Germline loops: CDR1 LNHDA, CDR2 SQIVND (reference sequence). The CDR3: CASSANTLNNYGYTF. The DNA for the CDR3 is TGTGCCAGTAGCGCAAATACCCTAAACAACTATGGCTACACCTTC.

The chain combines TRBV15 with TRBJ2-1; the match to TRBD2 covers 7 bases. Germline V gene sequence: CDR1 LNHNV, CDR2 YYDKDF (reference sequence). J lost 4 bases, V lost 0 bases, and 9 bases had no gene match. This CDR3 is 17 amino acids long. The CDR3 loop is CATSRESAGVGYNEQFF. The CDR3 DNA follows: TGTGCCACCAGCAGAGAATCGGCGGGAGTCGGATACAATGAGCAGTTCTTC.

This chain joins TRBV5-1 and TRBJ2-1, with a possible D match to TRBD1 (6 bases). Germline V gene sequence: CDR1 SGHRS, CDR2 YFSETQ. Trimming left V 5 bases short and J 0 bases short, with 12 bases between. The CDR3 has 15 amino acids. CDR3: CASSLMDSSYNEQFF. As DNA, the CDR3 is TGCGCCAGCAGTTTGATGGACAGCTCCTACAATGAGCAGTTCTTC.

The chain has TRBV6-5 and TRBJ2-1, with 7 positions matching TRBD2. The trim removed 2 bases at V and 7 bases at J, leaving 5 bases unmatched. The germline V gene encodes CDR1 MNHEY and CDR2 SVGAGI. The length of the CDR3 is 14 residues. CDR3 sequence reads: CASSYRDYANEQFF. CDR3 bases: TGTGCCAGCAGTTACCGGGACTACGCAAATGAGCAGTTCTTC.

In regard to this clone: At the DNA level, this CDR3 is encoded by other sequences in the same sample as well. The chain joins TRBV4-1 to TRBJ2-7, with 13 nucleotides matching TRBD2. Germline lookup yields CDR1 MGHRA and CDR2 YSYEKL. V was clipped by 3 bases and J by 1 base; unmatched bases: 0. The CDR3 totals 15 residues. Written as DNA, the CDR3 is TGCGCCAGCAGCCAGGGACTAGCGGGATCCTACGAGCAGTACTTC. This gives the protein CASSQGLAGSYEQYF.

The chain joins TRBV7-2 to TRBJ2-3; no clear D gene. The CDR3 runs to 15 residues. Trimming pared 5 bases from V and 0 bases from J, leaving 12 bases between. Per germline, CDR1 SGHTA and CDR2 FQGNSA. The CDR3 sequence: CASSPYLSSTDTQYF. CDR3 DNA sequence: TGTGCCAGCAGCCCCTATCTGTCTAGCACAGATACGCAGTATTTT.

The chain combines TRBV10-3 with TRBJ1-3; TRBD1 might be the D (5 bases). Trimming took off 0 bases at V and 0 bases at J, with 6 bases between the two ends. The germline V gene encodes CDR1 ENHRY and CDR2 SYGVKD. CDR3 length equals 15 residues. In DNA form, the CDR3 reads TGTGCCATCAGTGAGTCAGGGGCCTCTGGAAACACCATATATTTT. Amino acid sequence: CAISESGASGNTIYF.

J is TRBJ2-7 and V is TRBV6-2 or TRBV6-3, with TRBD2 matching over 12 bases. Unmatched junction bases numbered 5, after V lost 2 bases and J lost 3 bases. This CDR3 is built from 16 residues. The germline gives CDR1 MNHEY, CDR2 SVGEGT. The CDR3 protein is CASSYPGLAGRYEQYF. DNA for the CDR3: TGTGCCAGCAGTTACCCGGGACTAGCGGGCCGCTACGAGCAGTACTTC.

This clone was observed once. The CDR3 DNA reads as TGCAGCGCAGGGGACAGGGGGAATGGAAACACCATATATTTT. It encodes CSAGDRGNGNTIYF. This chain connects TRBV29-1 to TRBJ1-3; 11 bases map to TRBD1. CDR1 is SQVTM, CDR2 ANQGSEA, per germline. This CDR3 comprises 14 residues. Trimming at V came to 7 bases and at J to 3 bases, leaving 5 bases not matched to a gene. Complete variable domain (other parts from reference TRBV29-1 and TRBJ1-3): SAVISQKPSRDICQRGTSLTIQCQVDSQVTMMFWYRQQPGQSLTLIATANQGSEATYESGFVIDKFPISRPNLTFSTLTVSNMSPEDSSIYLCSAGDRGNGNTIYFGEGSWLTVV.

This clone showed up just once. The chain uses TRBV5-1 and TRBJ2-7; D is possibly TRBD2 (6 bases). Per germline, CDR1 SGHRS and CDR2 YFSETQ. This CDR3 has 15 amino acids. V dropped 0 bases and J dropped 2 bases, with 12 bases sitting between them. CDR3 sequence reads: CASSLAGAPPYEQYF. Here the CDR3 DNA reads TGCGCCAGCAGCTTGGCGGGAGCGCCGCCCTACGAGCAGTACTTC.

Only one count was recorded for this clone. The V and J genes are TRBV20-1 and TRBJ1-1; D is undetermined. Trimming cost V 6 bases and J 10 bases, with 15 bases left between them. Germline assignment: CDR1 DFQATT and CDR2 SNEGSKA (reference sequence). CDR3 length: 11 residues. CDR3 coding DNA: TGCAGTGCGAGGAGGAGTGAAAGAGCTTTCTTT. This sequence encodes CSARRSERAFF.

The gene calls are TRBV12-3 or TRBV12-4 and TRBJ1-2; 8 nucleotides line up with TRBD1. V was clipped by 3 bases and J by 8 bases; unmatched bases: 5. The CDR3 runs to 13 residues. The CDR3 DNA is TGTGCCAGCAGTTTCGGCACAGGGGGAGGCTACACCTTC. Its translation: CASSFGTGGGYTF.

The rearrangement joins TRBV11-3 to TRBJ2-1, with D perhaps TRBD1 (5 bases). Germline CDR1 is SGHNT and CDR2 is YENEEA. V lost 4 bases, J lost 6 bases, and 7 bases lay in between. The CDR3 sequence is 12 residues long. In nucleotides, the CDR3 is TGTGCCAGCAGCTGGCAGGGCAATGAGCAGTTCTTC. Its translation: CASSWQGNEQFF.

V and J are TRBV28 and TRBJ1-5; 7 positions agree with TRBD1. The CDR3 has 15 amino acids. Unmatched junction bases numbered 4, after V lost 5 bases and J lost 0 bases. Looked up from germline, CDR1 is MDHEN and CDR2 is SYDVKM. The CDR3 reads CASSRQGYSNQPQHF. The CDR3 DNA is TGTGCCAGCAGTCGACAGGGCTATAGCAATCAGCCCCAGCATTTT.

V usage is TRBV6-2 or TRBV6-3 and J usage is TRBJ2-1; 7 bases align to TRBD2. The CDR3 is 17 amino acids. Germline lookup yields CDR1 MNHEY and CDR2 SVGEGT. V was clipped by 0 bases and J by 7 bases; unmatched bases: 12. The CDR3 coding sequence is TGTGCCAGCAGTTACTCGACCACGGGACTATTCGTAAATGAGCAGTTCTTC. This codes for CASSYSTTGLFVNEQFF.

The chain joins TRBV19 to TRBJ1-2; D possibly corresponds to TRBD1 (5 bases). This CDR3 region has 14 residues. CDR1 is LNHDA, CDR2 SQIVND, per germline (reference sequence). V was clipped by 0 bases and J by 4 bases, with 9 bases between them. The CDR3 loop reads CASSIDAGGYGYTF. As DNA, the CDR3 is TGTGCCAGTAGTATAGACGCCGGGGGCTATGGCTACACCTTC.

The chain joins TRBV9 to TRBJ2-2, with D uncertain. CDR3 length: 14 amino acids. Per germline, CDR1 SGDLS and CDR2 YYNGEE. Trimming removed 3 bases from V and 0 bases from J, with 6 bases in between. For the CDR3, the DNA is TGTGCCAGCAGCGCCCTACCGAACACCGGGGAGCTGTTTTTT. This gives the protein CASSALPNTGELFF.

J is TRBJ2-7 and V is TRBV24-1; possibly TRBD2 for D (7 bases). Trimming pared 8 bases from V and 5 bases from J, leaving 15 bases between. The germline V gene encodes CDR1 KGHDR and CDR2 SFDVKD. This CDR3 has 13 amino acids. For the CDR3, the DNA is TGTGCCACCACCAATTGGGGGGGCGACGAGCAGTACTTC. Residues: CATTNWGGDEQYF.

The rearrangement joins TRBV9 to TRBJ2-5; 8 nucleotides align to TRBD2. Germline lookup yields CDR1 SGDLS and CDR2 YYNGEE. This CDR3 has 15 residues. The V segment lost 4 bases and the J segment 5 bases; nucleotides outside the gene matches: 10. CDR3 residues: CASSPGGGAGETQYF. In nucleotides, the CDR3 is TGTGCCAGCAGCCCCGGGGGGGGCGCAGGGGAGACCCAGTACTTC.

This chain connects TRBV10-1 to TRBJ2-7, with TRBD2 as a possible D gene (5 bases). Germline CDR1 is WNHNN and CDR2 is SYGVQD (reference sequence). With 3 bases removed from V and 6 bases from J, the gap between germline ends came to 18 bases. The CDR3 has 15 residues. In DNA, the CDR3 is TGCGCCAGCAGTGATACCCGGAGGCTATGGGGCGAGCAGTACTTC. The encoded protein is CASSDTRRLWGEQYF.

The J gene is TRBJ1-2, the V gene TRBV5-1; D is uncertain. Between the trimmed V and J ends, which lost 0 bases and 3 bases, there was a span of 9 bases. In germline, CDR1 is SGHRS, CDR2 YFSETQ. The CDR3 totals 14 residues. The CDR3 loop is CASSLALRDYGYTF. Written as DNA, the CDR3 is TGCGCCAGCAGCTTGGCGCTCCGGGACTATGGCTACACCTTC.

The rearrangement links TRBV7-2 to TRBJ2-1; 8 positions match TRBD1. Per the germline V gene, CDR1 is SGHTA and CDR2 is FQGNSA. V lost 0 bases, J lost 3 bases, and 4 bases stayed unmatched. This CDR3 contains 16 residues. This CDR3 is CASSLAGTGHYNEQFF. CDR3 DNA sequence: TGTGCCAGCAGCTTAGCTGGGACAGGACACTACAATGAGCAGTTCTTC.